The rows below give T cell receptor beta chains drawn from one sample of a study of blood T cell repertoires in COVID-19. The repertoire was sequenced with immunoSEQ multiplex PCR; TCRdb's copy has only in-frame clones and lacks some. The table includes 150,000 to 200,000 clones, about 80% detected once. Specimen: PBMCs or T cells enriched from blood (not recorded which). The source is an older woman with acute COVID-19. CDR3s include the opening cysteine and the closing phenylalanine or tryptophan. The D gene is left open where the match is weak. Only part of the rows carry a size: once, few, many, or a class if the clone is expanded.

j_call,d_call,v_call,clone_size,cdr3_aa,cdr3_nt
TRBJ2-3,TRBD1,TRBV4-3,.,CASSPRKDRITDTQYF,TGCGCCAGCAGCCCCAGAAAGGACAGGATAACAGATACGCAGTATTTT
TRBJ1-2,TRBD1,TRBV2,many,CASSSSGTEYGYTF,TGTGCCAGCAGTTCCTCCGGGACAGAGTATGGCTACACCTTC
TRBJ1-1,TRBD1,TRBV19,few,CASSLRTGGRNTEAFF,TGTGCCAGTAGTCTCCGGACAGGGGGGCGAAACACTGAAGCTTTCTTT
TRBJ2-7,TRBD2,TRBV7-2,.,CASSLFASGTYEQYF,TGTGCCAGCAGCTTATTCGCTAGCGGGACCTACGAGCAGTACTTC
TRBJ2-1,TRBD2,TRBV18,.,CASSPIASGGYNEQFF,TGTGCCAGCTCCCCAATCGCTAGCGGGGGATACAATGAGCAGTTCTTC
TRBJ1-2,.,TRBV11-2,.,CASSLDGVQGRGYTF,TGTGCCAGCAGCTTAGATGGGGTACAGGGACGTGGCTACACCTTC
TRBJ1-5,.,TRBV19,.,CASSPPEGNSNQPQHF,TGTGCCAGTAGCCCCCCGGAGGGAAATAGCAATCAGCCCCAGCATTTT
TRBJ2-6,TRBD1,TRBV11-3,.,CASGPGQGSSGANVLTF,TGTGCCAGCGGCCCGGGACAGGGCAGCTCTGGGGCCAACGTCCTGACTTTC
TRBJ2-5,.,TRBV27,once,CASSRGLRETQYF,TGTGCCAGCAGCAGAGGCCTCCGGGAGACCCAGTACTTC
TRBJ1-5,.,TRBV30,.,CAWTLSGVNQPQHF,TGTGCCTGGACTCTAAGCGGGGTCAATCAGCCCCAGCATTTT
TRBJ1-2,.,TRBV3-1/TRBV3-2,.,CASSGLQGVQGYTF,TGTGCCAGCAGCGGATTACAGGGTGTCCAGGGCTACACCTTC
TRBJ1-1,.,TRBV29-1,.,CSVGSSTEAFF,TGCAGCGTTGGGAGTTCCACTGAAGCTTTCTTT
TRBJ1-1,TRBD1,TRBV28,.,CASTSNRGAFF,TGTGCCAGCACCTCCAACAGGGGGGCTTTCTTT
TRBJ2-7,.,TRBV3-1/TRBV3-2,.,CASSLGRIEGYEQYF,TGTGCCAGCAGCCTCGGACGGATCGAGGGCTACGAGCAGTACTTC
TRBJ1-3,.,TRBV19,.,CASKLLSGNTIYF,TGTGCCAGTAAGTTACTCTCTGGAAACACCATATATTTT
TRBJ2-5,TRBD2,TRBV4-3,.,CASSRFLEGSGLAGQETQYF,TGCGCCAGCAGCCGGTTTCTCGAAGGGTCGGGTCTAGCGGGGCAAGAGACCCAGTACTTC